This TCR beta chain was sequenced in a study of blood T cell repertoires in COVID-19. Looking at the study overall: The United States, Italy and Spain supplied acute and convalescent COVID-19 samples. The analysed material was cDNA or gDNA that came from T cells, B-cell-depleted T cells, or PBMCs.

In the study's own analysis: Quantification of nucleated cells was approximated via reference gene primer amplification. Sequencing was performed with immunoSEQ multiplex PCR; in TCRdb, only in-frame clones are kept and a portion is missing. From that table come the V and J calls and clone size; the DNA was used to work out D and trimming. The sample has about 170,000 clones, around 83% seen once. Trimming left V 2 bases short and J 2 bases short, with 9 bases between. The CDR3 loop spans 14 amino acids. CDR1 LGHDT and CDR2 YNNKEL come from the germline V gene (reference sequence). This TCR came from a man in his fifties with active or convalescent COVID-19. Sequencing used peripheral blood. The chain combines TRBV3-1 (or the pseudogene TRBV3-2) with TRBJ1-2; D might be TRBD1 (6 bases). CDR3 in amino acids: CASSQTGTNYGYTF. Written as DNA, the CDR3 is TGTGCCAGCAGCCAAACCGGGACAAACTATGGCTACACCTTC.